The T cell receptor (beta chain) described here comes from a study of T cells in Graves' hyperthyroidism and ophthalmopathy. This clonotype was counted many times. This CDR3 comprises 17 residues. The V gene end was trimmed by 2 bases and the J gene end by 6 bases; junction bases not matched to a gene: 7. CDR1 and CDR2 (germline): SGHTA, FQGTGA. RNA transcripts yielded amplified TCR beta CDR3 regions. First-round RT-PCR targeting the TCR CDR3 was performed with the HTBI primer set. Using its own MiXCR run on the multiplex PCR reads, TCRdb lists one record per CDR3 protein. The sample contains hundreds of thousands of distinct CDR3 sequences, roughly 14% of which appear only once.

Sequences were obtained from blood. The chain carries TRBV7-3 and TRBJ2-2; the match to TRBD2 covers 12 bases. The receptor was derived from a woman aged 45-59 years with Graves' ophthalmopathy. In DNA form, the CDR3 reads TGTGCCAGCAGCTTATATCCACTAGCGGGAGGTGCCGGGGAGCTGTTTTTT. Translation: CASSLYPLAGGAGELFF. The entire variable domain, with the rest obtained from reference TRBV7-3 and TRBJ2-2, is as follows: GAGVSQTPSNKVTEKGKYVELRCDPISGHTALYWYRQSLGQGPEFLIYFQGTGAADDSGLPNDRFFAVRPEGSVSTLKIQRTERGDSAVYLCASSLYPLAGGAGELFFGEGSRLTVL.